The T cell receptor (beta chain) described here comes from a study of cytomegalovirus exposure and HLA in healthy donors listed by TCRdb under 2017. Regarding the study in general: According to a later analysis, the 120 or so validation repertoires were produced on the same platform as the 600 to 850 repertoires of the first cohort. The study was designed to test whether signatures of past pathogen exposure could be identified by cataloging public T cell receptors. A separate validation cohort of roughly 130 different subjects was used in addition to the roughly 670-subject first cohort. High-throughput TCR immunosequencing, statistical association of individual TCRs with disease status, and machine learning were combined to predict cytomegalovirus infection status.

The donors belonged to the validation cohort of approximately 130 subjects, which was separate from the roughly 670-subject first cohort. As concerns this clone: Its specific antigen is unknown. Base qualities are not provided; no much larger clone lies one nucleotide away.

CDR1 SGHTS and CDR2 YDEGEE were looked up in the germline V gene. From the cysteine up to the phenylalanine, the CDR3 has a length of 16 residues. Only CDR3 DNA remains: 48 bases, in frame from the first base. Compared with germline, V lacks 3 bases and J lacks 3 bases; bases without a gene match: 11. The full study reports these points: Across donors, most TCR sequences were observed very rarely, whereas some public TCRs were present in many individuals. According to the authors, the approach could potentially be generalized to other disease states and immunological phenotypes. The classifier was reported to diagnose cytomegalovirus status with high specificity and sensitivity in both the original cohort and the validation cohort. In vitro tests confirmed that a few of the cytomegalovirus-associated TCR beta chains recognize cytomegalovirus antigens. Subsequent analysis determined that TCRs grouped into clusters in the first cohort also showed a tendency toward co-occurrence across the 120 validation repertoires, and approximately 94% of cluster scores exceeded 0. A later analysis lacked HLA typing for the validation cohort, so it scored co-occurrence in that cohort across all 120 repertoires. In the study, 150 to 200 TCR beta chains were listed as associated with cytomegalovirus.

Libraries were constructed by the immunoSEQ multiplex PCR assay. The source study handled its data this way. To diagnose cytomegalovirus status from the catalog of TCR beta chain sequences, a statistical classification framework was built. The table comes from immuneACCESS by way of TCRdb, which keeps in-frame sequences with V and J called. Part of the clones is missing from these tables; in studies checked, under half for an unresolved V gene and the rest for unknown reasons. From that table come the V and J calls and clone size; the DNA was used to work out D and trimming. Present in this sample are under 200,000 clones, roughly 95% of which were seen just once. Jointly, the top ten make up 0.89% of the sample.

This clonotype was sampled from a woman between 18 and 29 years old in good health and CMV-seronegative. The chain is made from TRBV5-8 and TRBJ1-2; a stretch of 7 junction bases matches TRBD1. Sample: PBMCs. The DNA sequence is given as TGTGCCAGCAGCTGGACCGGGACAGATAGCTACTATGGCTACACCTTC. Its protein product is CASSWTGTDSYYGYTF.